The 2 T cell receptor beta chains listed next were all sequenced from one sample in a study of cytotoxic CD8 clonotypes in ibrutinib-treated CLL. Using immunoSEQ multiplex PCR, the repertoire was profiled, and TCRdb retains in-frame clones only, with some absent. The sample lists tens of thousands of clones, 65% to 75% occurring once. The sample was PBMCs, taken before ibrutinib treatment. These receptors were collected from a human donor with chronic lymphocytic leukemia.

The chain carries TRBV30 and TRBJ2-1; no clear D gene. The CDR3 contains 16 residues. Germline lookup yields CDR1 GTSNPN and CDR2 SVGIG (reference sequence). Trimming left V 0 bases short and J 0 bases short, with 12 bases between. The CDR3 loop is CAWSVTWGSSYNEQFF. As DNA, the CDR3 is TGTGCCTGGAGTGTAACATGGGGTAGCTCCTACAATGAGCAGTTCTTC.

Written as DNA, the CDR3 is TGTGCCAGCAGGGGACACGGCAATCAGCCCCAGCATTTT. Its protein is CASRGHGNQPQHF. The chain combines TRBV6-1 with TRBJ1-5; maybe TRBD1 (6 bases). CDR1 and CDR2 (germline): MNHNS, SASEGT. Trimming shortened V by 6 bases and J by 2 bases, and 8 bases separated the two germline ends. The CDR3 is 13 amino acids.